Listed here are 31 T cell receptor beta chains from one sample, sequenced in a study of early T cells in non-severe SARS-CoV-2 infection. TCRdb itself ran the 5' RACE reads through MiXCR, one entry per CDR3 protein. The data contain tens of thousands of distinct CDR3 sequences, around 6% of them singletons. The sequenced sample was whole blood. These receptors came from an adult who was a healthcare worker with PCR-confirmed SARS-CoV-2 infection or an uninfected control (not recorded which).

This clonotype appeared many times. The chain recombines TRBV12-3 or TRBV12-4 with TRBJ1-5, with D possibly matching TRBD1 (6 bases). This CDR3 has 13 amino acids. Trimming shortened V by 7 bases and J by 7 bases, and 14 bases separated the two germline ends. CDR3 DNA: TGTGCCAGCAACTCCGGAGGGGGACAGCCCCAGCATTTT. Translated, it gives CASNSGGGQPQHF.

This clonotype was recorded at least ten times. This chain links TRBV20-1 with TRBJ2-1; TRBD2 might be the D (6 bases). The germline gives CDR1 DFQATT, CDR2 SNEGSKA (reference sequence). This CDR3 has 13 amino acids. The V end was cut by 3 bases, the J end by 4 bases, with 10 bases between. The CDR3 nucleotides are TGCAGTGCTAGTTCTAGCGCGTACAATGAGCAGTTCTTC. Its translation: CSASSSAYNEQFF.

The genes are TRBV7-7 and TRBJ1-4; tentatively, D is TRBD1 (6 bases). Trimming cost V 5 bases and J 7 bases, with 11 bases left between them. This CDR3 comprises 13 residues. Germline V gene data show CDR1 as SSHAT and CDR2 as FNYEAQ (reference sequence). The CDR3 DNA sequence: TGTGCCAGCAGCCCGGGGGCAAGTGAAAAACTGTTTTTT. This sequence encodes CASSPGASEKLFF.

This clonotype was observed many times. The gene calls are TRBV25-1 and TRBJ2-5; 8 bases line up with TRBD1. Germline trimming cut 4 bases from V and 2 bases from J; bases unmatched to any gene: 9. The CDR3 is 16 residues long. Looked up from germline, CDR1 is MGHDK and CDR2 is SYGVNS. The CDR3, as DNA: TGTGCCAGCAGTGCCAAGGACAGGGAGAAACAAGAGACCCAGTACTTC. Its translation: CASSAKDREKQETQYF.

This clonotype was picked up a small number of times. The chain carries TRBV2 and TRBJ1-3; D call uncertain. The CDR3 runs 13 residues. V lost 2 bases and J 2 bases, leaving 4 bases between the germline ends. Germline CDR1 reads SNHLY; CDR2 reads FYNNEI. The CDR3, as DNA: TGTGCCAGCAGTGAATACACTGGAAACACCATATATTTT. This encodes CASSEYTGNTIYF.

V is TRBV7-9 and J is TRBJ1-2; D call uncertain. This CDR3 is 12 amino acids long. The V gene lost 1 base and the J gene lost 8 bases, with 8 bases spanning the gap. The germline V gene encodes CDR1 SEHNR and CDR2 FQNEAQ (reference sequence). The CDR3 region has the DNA TGTGCCAGCAGCTTAGTGGGGTTCGGCTACACCTTC. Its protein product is CASSLVGFGYTF.

CDR3 DNA sequence: TGCGCCAGCAGCTTCTGGGACTCCTCGCCGGGCAATGAGCAGTTCTTC. Protein sequence: CASSFWDSSPGNEQFF. The chain employs TRBV5-1 and TRBJ2-1; weak D call: TRBD2 (6 bases). The CDR3 sequence is 16 residues long. V lost 2 bases to trimming and J lost 6 bases, with 18 bases between them. Looked up from germline, CDR1 is SGHRS and CDR2 is YFSETQ.

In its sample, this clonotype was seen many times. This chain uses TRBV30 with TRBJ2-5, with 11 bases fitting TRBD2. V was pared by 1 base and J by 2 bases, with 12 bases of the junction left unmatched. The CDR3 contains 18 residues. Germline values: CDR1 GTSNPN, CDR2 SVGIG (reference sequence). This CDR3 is CAWSGGTSGPRGQETQYF. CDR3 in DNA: TGTGCCTGGAGTGGTGGGACTAGCGGTCCTAGGGGGCAAGAGACCCAGTACTTC.

The CDR3 is CATLLAGPVNEQFF. DNA of the CDR3: TGTGCCACCCTACTAGCGGGGCCCGTCAATGAGCAGTTCTTC. The chain combines TRBV6-2 or TRBV6-3 with TRBJ2-1; TRBD2 matches 10 bases. The CDR3 covers 14 residues. Germline V gives CDR1 MNHEY, CDR2 SVGEGT. With 10 bases clipped from V and 6 bases from J, the junction kept 9 bases outside the gene matches.

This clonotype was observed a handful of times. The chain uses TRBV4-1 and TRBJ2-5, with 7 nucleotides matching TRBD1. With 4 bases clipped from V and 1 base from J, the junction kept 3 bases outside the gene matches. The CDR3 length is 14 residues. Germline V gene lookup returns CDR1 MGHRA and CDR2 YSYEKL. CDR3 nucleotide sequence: TGCGCCAGCAGCCCCACAGGGGTCCAAGAGACCCAGTACTTC. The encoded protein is CASSPTGVQETQYF.

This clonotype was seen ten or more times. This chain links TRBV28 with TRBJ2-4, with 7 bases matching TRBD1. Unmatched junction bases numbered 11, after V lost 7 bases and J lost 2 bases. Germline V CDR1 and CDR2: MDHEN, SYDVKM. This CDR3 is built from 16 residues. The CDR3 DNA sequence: TGTGCCAGCAACCCCGCAGGGGGTGTTTCCAAAAACATTCAGTACTTC. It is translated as CASNPAGGVSKNIQYF.

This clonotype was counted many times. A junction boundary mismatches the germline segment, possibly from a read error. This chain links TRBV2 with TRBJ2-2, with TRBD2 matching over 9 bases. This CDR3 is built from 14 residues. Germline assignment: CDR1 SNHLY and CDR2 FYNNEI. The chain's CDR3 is CACRLAERGGELFF. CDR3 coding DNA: TGTGCCTGCAGACTAGCGGAGAGGGGCGGGGAGCTGTTTTTT.

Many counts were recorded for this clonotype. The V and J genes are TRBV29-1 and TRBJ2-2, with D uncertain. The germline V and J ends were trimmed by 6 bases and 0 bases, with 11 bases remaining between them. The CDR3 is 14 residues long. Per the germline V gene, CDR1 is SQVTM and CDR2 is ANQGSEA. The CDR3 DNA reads TGCAGCGTCCAGACTGCCGCGAACACCGGGGAGCTGTTTTTT. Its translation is CSVQTAANTGELFF.

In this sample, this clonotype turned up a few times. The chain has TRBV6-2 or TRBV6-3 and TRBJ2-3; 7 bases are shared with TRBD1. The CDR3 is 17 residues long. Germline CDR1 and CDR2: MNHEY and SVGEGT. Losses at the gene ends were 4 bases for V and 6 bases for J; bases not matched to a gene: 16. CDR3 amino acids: CASSFSLDRVRADTQYF. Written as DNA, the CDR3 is TGTGCCAGCAGTTTCTCCCTTGACAGGGTCCGGGCGGATACGCAGTATTTT.

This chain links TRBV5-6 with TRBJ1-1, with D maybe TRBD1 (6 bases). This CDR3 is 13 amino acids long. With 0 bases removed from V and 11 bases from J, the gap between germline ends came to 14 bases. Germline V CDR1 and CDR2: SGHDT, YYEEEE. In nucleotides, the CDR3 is TGTGCCAGCAGCTTGGCCAGGGCAGGGGAGGCTTTCTTT. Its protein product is CASSLARAGEAFF.

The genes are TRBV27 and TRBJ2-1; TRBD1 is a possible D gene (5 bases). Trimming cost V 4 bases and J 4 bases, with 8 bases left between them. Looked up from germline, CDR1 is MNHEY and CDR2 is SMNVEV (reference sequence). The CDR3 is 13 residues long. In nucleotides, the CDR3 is TGTGCCAGCAGTTCTGACAGATACAATGAGCAGTTCTTC. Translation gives CASSSDRYNEQFF.

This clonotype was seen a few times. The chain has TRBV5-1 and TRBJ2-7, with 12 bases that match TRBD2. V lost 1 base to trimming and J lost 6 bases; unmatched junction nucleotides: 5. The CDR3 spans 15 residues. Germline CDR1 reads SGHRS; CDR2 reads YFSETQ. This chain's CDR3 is CASSLLAGGPSEQYF. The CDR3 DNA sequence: TGCGCCAGCAGCTTGCTAGCGGGGGGGCCAAGCGAGCAGTACTTC.

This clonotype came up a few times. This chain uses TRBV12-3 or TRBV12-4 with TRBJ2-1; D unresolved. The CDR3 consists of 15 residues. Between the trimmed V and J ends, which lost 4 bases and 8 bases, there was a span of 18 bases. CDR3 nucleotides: TGTGCCAGCAGTTCTGGGGTGGCCATATACGATGAGCAGTTCTTC. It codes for CASSSGVAIYDEQFF.

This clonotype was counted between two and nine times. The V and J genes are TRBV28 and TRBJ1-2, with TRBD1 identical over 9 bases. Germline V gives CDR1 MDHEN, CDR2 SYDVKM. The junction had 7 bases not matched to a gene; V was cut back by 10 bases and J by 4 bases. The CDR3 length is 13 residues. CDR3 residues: CATLQGAFYGYTF. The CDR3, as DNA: TGTGCCACTCTACAGGGGGCGTTCTATGGCTACACCTTC.

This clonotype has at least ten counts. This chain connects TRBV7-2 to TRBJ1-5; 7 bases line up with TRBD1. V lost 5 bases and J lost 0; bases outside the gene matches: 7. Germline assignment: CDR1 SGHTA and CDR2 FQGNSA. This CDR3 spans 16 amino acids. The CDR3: CASSRDSKNSNQPQHF. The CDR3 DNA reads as TGTGCCAGCAGCCGGGACAGTAAAAATAGCAATCAGCCCCAGCATTTT.

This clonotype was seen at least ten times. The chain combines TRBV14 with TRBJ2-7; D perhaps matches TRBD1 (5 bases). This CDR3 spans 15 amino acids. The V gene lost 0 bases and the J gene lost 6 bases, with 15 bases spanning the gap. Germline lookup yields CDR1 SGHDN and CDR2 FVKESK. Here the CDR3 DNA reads TGTGCCAGCAGCCAAGATCGCCCAGGGTTGGGCGAGCAGTACTTC. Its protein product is CASSQDRPGLGEQYF.

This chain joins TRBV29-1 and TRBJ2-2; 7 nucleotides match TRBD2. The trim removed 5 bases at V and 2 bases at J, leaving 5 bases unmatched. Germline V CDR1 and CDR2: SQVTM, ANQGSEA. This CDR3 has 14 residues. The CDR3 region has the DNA TGCAGCGTTTCTGGCGGGGGAAACACCGGGGAGCTGTTTTTT. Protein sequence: CSVSGGGNTGELFF.

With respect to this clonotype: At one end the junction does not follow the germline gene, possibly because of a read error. CDR3 DNA sequence: TGCGCCAGCAGTCAGTCAGAACTTGATTCACCCCTCCACTTT. Its translation is CASSQSELDSPLHF. The rearrangement uses TRBV10-2 and TRBJ1-6; D uncertain. The CDR3 has 14 amino acids. Germline V gene data show CDR1 as WSHSY and CDR2 as SAAADI.

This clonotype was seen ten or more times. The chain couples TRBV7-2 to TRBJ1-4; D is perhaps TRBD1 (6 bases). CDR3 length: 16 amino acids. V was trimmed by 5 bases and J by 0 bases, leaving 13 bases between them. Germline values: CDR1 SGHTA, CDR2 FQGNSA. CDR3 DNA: TGTGCCAGCAGCCGATGGGGACAAGCAACTAATGAAAAACTGTTTTTT. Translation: CASSRWGQATNEKLFF.

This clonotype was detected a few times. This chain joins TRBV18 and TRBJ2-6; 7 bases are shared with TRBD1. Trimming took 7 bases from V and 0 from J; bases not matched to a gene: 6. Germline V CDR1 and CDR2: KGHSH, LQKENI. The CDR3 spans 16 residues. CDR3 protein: CASLKSGGSGANVLTF. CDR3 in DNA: TGTGCCAGCTTAAAATCAGGGGGCTCTGGGGCCAACGTCCTGACTTTC.

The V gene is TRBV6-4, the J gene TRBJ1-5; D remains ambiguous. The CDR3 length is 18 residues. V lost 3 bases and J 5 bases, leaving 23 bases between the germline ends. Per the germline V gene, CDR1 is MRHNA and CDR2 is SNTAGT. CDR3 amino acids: CASSDYTWQGTPDQPQHF. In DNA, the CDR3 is TGTGCCAGCAGTGATTATACCTGGCAAGGAACCCCAGATCAGCCCCAGCATTTT.

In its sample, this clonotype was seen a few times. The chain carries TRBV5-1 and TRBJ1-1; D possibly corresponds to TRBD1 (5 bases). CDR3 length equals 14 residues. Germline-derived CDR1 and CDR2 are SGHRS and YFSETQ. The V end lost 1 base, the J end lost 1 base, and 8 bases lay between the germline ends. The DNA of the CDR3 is TGCGCCAGCAGCTTGACAGGACCGAACACTGAAGCTTTCTTT. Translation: CASSLTGPNTEAFF.

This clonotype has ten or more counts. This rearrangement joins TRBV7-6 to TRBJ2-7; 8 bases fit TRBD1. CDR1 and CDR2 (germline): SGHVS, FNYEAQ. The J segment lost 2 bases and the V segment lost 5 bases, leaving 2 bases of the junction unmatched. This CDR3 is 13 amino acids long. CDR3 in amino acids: CASSQTGAYEQYF. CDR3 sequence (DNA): TGTGCCAGCAGCCAGACAGGGGCCTACGAGCAGTACTTC.

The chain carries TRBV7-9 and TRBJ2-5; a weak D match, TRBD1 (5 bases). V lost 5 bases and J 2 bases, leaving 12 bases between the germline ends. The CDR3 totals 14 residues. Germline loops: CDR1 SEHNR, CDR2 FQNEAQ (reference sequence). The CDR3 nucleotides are TGTGCCAGCAGCATGGACACCTTACAAGAGACCCAGTACTTC. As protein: CASSMDTLQETQYF. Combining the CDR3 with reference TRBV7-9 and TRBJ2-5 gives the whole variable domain DTGVSQNPRHKITKRGQNVTFRCDPISEHNRLYWYRQTLGQGPEFLTYFQNEAQLEKSRLLSDRFSAERPKGSFSTLEIQRTEQGDSAMYLCASSMDTLQETQYFGPGTRLLVL.

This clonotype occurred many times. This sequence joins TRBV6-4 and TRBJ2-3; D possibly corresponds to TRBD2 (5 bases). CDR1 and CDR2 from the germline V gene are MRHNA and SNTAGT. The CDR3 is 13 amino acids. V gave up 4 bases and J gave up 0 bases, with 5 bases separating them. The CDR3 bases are TGTGCCAGCAGTGGCGGGAGCACAGATACGCAGTATTTT. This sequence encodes CASSGGSTDTQYF.

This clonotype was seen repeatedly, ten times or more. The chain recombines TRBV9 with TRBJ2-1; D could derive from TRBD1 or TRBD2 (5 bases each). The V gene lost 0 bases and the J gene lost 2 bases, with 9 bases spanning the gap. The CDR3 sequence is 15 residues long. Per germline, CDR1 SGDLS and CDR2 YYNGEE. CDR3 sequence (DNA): TGTGCCAGCAGCGTAGGGCTGGGACCCTACAATGAGCAGTTCTTC. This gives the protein CASSVGLGPYNEQFF.